This T cell receptor beta chain is drawn from a study of identical twins. The germline gives CDR1 DFQATT, CDR2 SNEGSKA (reference sequence). J lost 9 bases, V lost 3 bases, and 20 bases had no gene match. The CDR3 loop spans 17 amino acids. Everyone who gave samples was a healthy Caucasian. Turning to this clonotype: Its antigen is undetermined.

Study-level findings and limits: Within twin pairs, the out-of-frame alpha sequences they shared showed excess low generation probability.

TCRdb re-called the 5' RACE reads with MiXCR, one entry per CDR3 protein. This table has 430,000 or so distinct CDR3 sequences, around 24% appearing once. The sample also formed part of further work on T cells expressing NK-cell markers. In that study: Restriction of the sorted population to alpha-beta TCR T cells was achieved in several experiments with an anti-gamma-delta TCR antibody. Expanded clones of NKG2C+ T cells had an unclear HCMV specificity.

The origin of this receptor is a woman aged 18-35 years in good health. Material for sequencing was CD4+ T cells sorted from blood. The chain links TRBV20-1 to TRBJ2-5, with 9 bases aligning to TRBD2. The CDR3 sequence is CSASGLTGTSLAGAQYF. The CDR3 DNA sequence: TGCAGTGCTAGTGGATTGACCGGGACTAGCCTCGCGGGGGCCCAGTACTTC.